What follows are 26 T cell receptor beta chains derived from one specimen sequenced in a study of cytomegalovirus exposure and HLA in healthy donors. The PCR was carried out with 60 Vbeta primers and 13 Jbeta primers. Data came from immunoSEQ multiplex PCR; TCRdb stores just in-frame clones and leaves some out. The repertoire has 120,000 or so clones, about 75% of them found once; the top ten carry about 2.8%. Specimen: PBMCs. These receptor sequences come from a woman between 40 and 55 years old in good health and CMV-seropositive.

V is TRBV7-3 and J is TRBJ2-3; 9 bases agree with TRBD2. V gave up 5 bases and J gave up 6 bases; unmatched junction bases: 15. The germline V gene encodes CDR1 SGHTA and CDR2 FQGTGA. The CDR3 length is 17 residues. The CDR3 reads CASSPDPRGGLLDTQYF. CDR3 in DNA: TGTGCCAGCAGCCCGGACCCGCGGGGGGGCCTGTTGGATACGCAGTATTTT.

The J gene is TRBJ1-1, the V gene TRBV4-3, with TRBD1 matching 9 bases. CDR1 is LGHNA and CDR2 is YSLEER in the germline V gene. Germline trimming cut 4 bases from V and 0 bases from J; bases unmatched to any gene: 6. The CDR3 is 16 amino acids. The CDR3 is CASSRRTGVMNTEAFF. The CDR3 bases are TGCGCCAGCAGCCGCAGGACAGGGGTAATGAACACTGAAGCTTTCTTT.

This chain links TRBV6-5 with TRBJ1-1, with 8 bases fitting TRBD1. This CDR3 spans 14 amino acids. CDR1 and CDR2 (germline): MNHEY, SVGAGI. With V trimmed by 2 bases and J by 7 bases, 6 bases remained unmatched. The CDR3 region is CASSYLGQGSEAFF. For the CDR3, the DNA is TGTGCCAGCAGTTACCTCGGACAGGGAAGTGAAGCTTTCTTT.

The V call is TRBV28, the J call TRBJ2-3; TRBD2 agrees at 10 bases. CDR3 length: 16 amino acids. Germline V gene lookup returns CDR1 MDHEN and CDR2 SYDVKM. V was clipped by 5 bases and J by 7 bases; unmatched bases: 12. The CDR3 nucleotides read TGTGCCAGCAGTCCCCTCCTAGCGGGAGCCCTTCATACGCAGTATTTT. The encoded protein is CASSPLLAGALHTQYF. Using reference TRBV28 and TRBJ2-3 for the parts outside the CDR3, the full variable domain is DVKVTQSSRYLVKRTGEKVFLECVQDMDHENMFWYRQDPGLGLRLIYFSYDVKMKEKGDIPEGYSVSREKKERFSLILESASTNQTSMYLCASSPLLAGALHTQYFGPGTRLTVL.

The chain has TRBV12-1 and TRBJ2-3; the table's TRBD1 call for D was not verified on the DNA. TRBV12-1 is classified as a pseudogene. The CDR3 consists of 15 residues. The CDR3 nucleotides are TGTGCCAGCAACCTCTGCAGGCTGGGCGTGGATACGCAGTATTTT. It codes for CASNLCRLGVDTQYF.

The chain joins TRBV29-1 to TRBJ1-1; D gene unclear. Looked up from germline, CDR1 is SQVTM and CDR2 is ANQGSEA. The CDR3 sequence is 11 residues long. V lost 7 bases to trimming and J lost 8 bases, with 14 bases between them. In nucleotides, the CDR3 is TGCAGCGCCCGTCAGGTTGACGAAGCTTTCTTT. This translates into CSARQVDEAFF. Complete variable domain (other parts from reference TRBV29-1 and TRBJ1-1): SAVISQKPSRDICQRGTSLTIQCQVDSQVTMMFWYRQQPGQSLTLIATANQGSEATYESGFVIDKFPISRPNLTFSTLTVSNMSPEDSSIYLCSARQVDEAFFGQGTRLTVV.

Only one count was recorded for this clone. V is TRBV19 and J is TRBJ1-2; D remains ambiguous. The germline V and J ends were trimmed by 4 bases and 2 bases, with 5 bases remaining between them. The CDR3 is 12 residues long. CDR1 LNHDA and CDR2 SQIVND come from the germline V gene (reference sequence). The CDR3 loop reads CASSTLNYGYTF. CDR3 bases: TGTGCCAGTAGTACCCTAAACTATGGCTACACCTTC.

V and J are TRBV19 and TRBJ2-3; 11 bases are shared with TRBD2. CDR1 LNHDA and CDR2 SQIVND come from the germline V gene (reference sequence). The CDR3 totals 15 residues. V dropped 4 bases and J dropped 4; count of bases not matched to a gene: 4. CDR3 amino acids: CASSTLAGGPDTQYF. CDR3 bases: TGTGCCAGTAGTACGCTAGCGGGGGGACCAGATACGCAGTATTTT.

The rearrangement uses TRBV4-3 and TRBJ2-6; D not certain. V lost 0 bases and J 0 bases, leaving 6 bases between the germline ends. There are 16 residues in the CDR3. CDR1 and CDR2 from the germline V gene are LGHNA and YSLEER. CDR3 sequence (DNA): TGCGCCAGCAGCCAAGATATCGGCTCTGGGGCCAACGTCCTGACTTTC. This encodes CASSQDIGSGANVLTF.

This clone came up a few times. The chain has TRBV7-3 and TRBJ2-7, with 8 bases aligning to TRBD2. With V trimmed by 8 bases and J by 5 bases, 8 bases remained unmatched. The V gene's germline CDR1 is SGHTA and CDR2 FQGTGA. This CDR3 spans 13 amino acids. The CDR3 nucleotides are TGTGCCAGCGGGGGCGGGGGGTCCGACGAGCAGTACTTC. Its translation is CASGGGGSDEQYF.

This clone was picked up one time. This chain uses TRBV9 with TRBJ2-7, with a possible D match to TRBD1 (5 bases). Germline CDR1 SGDLS, CDR2 YYNGEE. Trimming took off 1 base at V and 5 bases at J, with 13 bases between the two ends. The CDR3 totals 14 residues. CDR3 residues: CASSVFPGFNEQYF. CDR3 in DNA: TGTGCCAGCAGCGTATTTCCAGGGTTCAACGAGCAGTACTTC.

The CDR3 DNA sequence: TGTGCCAGCAATAACGGGGGGACTGGGGCCAACGTCCTGACTTTC. Encoded protein: CASNNGGTGANVLTF. The V gene is TRBV9, the J gene TRBJ2-6, with 7 positions matching TRBD2. Trimming at V came to 6 bases and at J to 2 bases, leaving 5 bases not matched to a gene. The CDR3 contains 15 residues. CDR1 is SGDLS, CDR2 YYNGEE, per germline.

This clone appeared a few times. The gene calls are TRBV7-3 and TRBJ2-2, with a possible D match to TRBD2 (7 bases). CDR1 is SGHTA and CDR2 is FQGTGA in the germline V gene. The CDR3 has 13 amino acids. The CDR3 DNA reads as TGTGCGAGTACCGGGGGGCTCACCGGGGAGCTGTTTTTT. This encodes CASTGGLTGELFF.

The chain combines TRBV7-3 with TRBJ2-7, with D possibly matching TRBD1 (5 bases). CDR1 and CDR2 from the germline V gene are SGHTA and FQGTGA. The CDR3 consists of 15 residues. Deletions cut 8 bases from V and 2 bases from J, with 19 bases between. In DNA form, the CDR3 reads TGTGCCAGCGAAGGGATAGGGGCCGCACCCTACGAGCAGTACTTC. Amino acids: CASEGIGAAPYEQYF.

This chain joins TRBV7-6 and TRBJ1-2; 7 nucleotides agree with TRBD1. Germline values: CDR1 SGHVS, CDR2 FNYEAQ. J was trimmed by 4 bases and V by 4 bases; bases with no gene match: 6. The CDR3 consists of 14 residues. The CDR3 sequence: CASSSSRDSYGYTF. The CDR3 DNA is TGTGCCAGCAGCTCATCCCGGGACAGCTATGGCTACACCTTC.

The chain employs TRBV7-2 and TRBJ1-1; D is perhaps TRBD1 (6 bases). Germline CDR1 SGHTA, CDR2 FQGNSA. CDR3 length equals 16 residues. The V end was cut by 4 bases, the J end by 4 bases, with 19 bases between. The CDR3 DNA is TGTGCCAGCAGCTCTCGGACAGAACATCCGGGCACTGAAGCTTTCTTT. Residues: CASSSRTEHPGTEAFF. Based on the CDR3 plus reference TRBV7-2 and TRBJ1-1, the full variable domain is GAGVSQSPSNKVTEKGKDVELRCDPISGHTALYWYRQSLGQGLEFLIYFQGNSAPDKSGLPSDRFSAERTGGSVSTLTIQRTQQEDSAVYLCASSSRTEHPGTEAFFGQGTRLTVV.

The V and J genes are TRBV9 and TRBJ2-1; 8 positions agree with TRBD2. The CDR3 consists of 15 residues. Germline loops: CDR1 SGDLS, CDR2 YYNGEE. With 0 bases clipped from V and 6 bases from J, the junction kept 5 bases outside the gene matches. Written as DNA, the CDR3 is TGTGCCAGCAGCGTAGCTGTCGGGACTAGCAATGAGCAGTTCTTC. Amino acid sequence: CASSVAVGTSNEQFF.

The chain has TRBV11-3 and TRBJ1-1; 9 nucleotides align to TRBD1. V dropped 1 base and J dropped 1; count of bases not matched to a gene: 4. This CDR3 region has 16 residues. Germline CDR1 and CDR2: SGHNT and YENEEA. The CDR3 DNA follows: TGTGCCAGCAGCTTAGGTACAGGGGGCGGGAACACTGAAGCTTTCTTT. Translating it yields CASSLGTGGGNTEAFF.

The rearrangement links TRBV6-6 to TRBJ1-4; a possible D gene is TRBD1 (6 bases). Germline CDR1 and CDR2: MNHNY and SVGAGI (reference sequence). The germline V and J ends were trimmed by 0 bases and 6 bases, with 14 bases remaining between them. CDR3 length: 16 residues. As DNA, the CDR3 is TGTGCCAGCAGTTACTCGAGGGGGATCGGAGATGAAAAACTGTTTTTT. Encoded protein: CASSYSRGIGDEKLFF.

This clone came up once. The J gene is TRBJ2-1, the V gene TRBV7-9; 13 positions agree with TRBD2. Losses at the gene ends were 5 bases for V and 6 bases for J; bases not matched to a gene: 7. Germline-derived CDR1 and CDR2 are SEHNR and FQNEAQ (reference sequence). The CDR3 sequence is 16 residues long. The CDR3 loop reads CASSPPTSGGANEQFF. CDR3 DNA sequence: TGTGCCAGCAGCCCTCCAACTAGCGGGGGGGCCAATGAGCAGTTCTTC.

The chain recombines TRBV7-6 with TRBJ2-1; 10 nucleotides match TRBD1. Germline V gene lookup returns CDR1 SGHVS and CDR2 FNYEAQ. V was clipped by 5 bases and J by 8 bases; unmatched bases: 9. This CDR3 region has 15 residues. The CDR3: CASSGRDRGRDEQFF. For the CDR3, the DNA is TGTGCCAGCAGCGGCCGGGACAGGGGACGTGATGAGCAGTTCTTC. The full variable domain, in which reference TRBV7-6 and TRBJ2-1 provide the parts outside the CDR3, is GAGVSQSPRYKVTKRGQDVALRCDPISGHVSLYWYRQALGQGPEFLTYFNYEAQQDKSGLPNDRFSAERPEGSISTLTIQRTEQRDSAMYRCASSGRDRGRDEQFFGPGTRLTVL.

This chain connects TRBV6-4 to TRBJ2-1, with 9 bases fitting TRBD1. After removal of 0 bases from V and 3 bases from J, the junction contained 0 bases not matched to a gene. The CDR3 is 15 residues long. CDR1 is MRHNA and CDR2 is SNTAGT in the germline V gene. The CDR3 DNA reads TGTGCCAGCAGTGACTCGACAGGGGGCTACAATGAGCAGTTCTTC. Encoded protein: CASSDSTGGYNEQFF.

The chain has TRBV27 and TRBJ2-1; 8 bases agree with TRBD2. Looked up from germline, CDR1 is MNHEY and CDR2 is SMNVEV (reference sequence). V shed 4 bases and J 6 bases; nucleotides not matched to a gene: 2. The CDR3 sequence is 13 residues long. The DNA of the CDR3 is TGTGCCAGCAGTTCAGCGGGAGCCAATGAGCAGTTCTTC. Residues: CASSSAGANEQFF.

The rearrangement uses TRBV4-1 and TRBJ1-1, with a possible D match to TRBD1 (5 bases). CDR3 size: 15 residues. Germline CDR1 MGHRA, CDR2 YSYEKL. Between the trimmed V and J ends, which lost 4 bases and 4 bases, there was a span of 16 bases. CDR3 sequence: CASSRGEGLRTEAFF. The CDR3 DNA sequence: TGCGCCAGCAGCCGAGGGGAGGGGTTGCGCACTGAAGCTTTCTTT.

V usage is TRBV7-2 and J usage is TRBJ1-2; 10 bases are shared with TRBD1. The length of the CDR3 is 16 residues. Germline CDR1 reads SGHTA; CDR2 reads FQGNSA. V shed 1 base, J shed 8 bases, and the junction held 10 bases outside the gene matches. In nucleotides, the CDR3 is TGTGCCAGCAGCTTAGGGTTTACTGGGACAGGGGAAGGCTACACCTTC. It codes for CASSLGFTGTGEGYTF.

This clone was found a few times. The rearrangement joins TRBV6-1 to TRBJ2-1; TRBD1 might be the D (6 bases). Trimming took off 10 bases at V and 0 bases at J, with 13 bases between the two ends. The CDR3 spans 14 residues. CDR1 MNHNS and CDR2 SASEGT come from the germline V gene. The DNA for the CDR3 is TGTGCCACGAGAACAGGGAGCTCCTACAATGAGCAGTTCTTC. This codes for CATRTGSSYNEQFF.